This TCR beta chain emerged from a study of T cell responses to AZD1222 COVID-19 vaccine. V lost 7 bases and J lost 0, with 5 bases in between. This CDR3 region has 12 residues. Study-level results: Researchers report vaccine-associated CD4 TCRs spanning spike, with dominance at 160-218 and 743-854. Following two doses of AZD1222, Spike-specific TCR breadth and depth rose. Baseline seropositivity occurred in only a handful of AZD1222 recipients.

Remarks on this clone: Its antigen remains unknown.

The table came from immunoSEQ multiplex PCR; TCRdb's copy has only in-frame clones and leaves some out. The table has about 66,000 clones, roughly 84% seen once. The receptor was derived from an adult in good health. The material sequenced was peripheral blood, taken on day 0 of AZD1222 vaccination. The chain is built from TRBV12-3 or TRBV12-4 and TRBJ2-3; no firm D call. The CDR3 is CASMASTDTQYF. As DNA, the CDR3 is TGTGCCAGCATGGCTAGCACAGATACGCAGTATTTT.